The 10 T cell receptor beta chains in this list originate from one sample, sequenced in a study of cytomegalovirus exposure and HLA in healthy donors. Primers for the PCR totalled 60 Vbeta and 13 Jbeta. Generated by immunoSEQ multiplex PCR, the TCRdb table keeps only in-frame clones and is missing some. The data hold 80,000 to 95,000 clones, with roughly 60% observed a single time. The sample taken for sequencing was PBMCs. These receptors were obtained from a human donor in good health.

This clone occurred a few times. The chain combines TRBV7-2 with TRBJ1-2; D is possibly TRBD1 (5 bases). Looked up from germline, CDR1 is SGHTA and CDR2 is FQGNSA. This CDR3 region has 15 residues. Trimming cost V 5 bases and J 3 bases, with 16 bases left between them. The CDR3 spells CASSPAPGVDYGYTF. DNA of the CDR3: TGTGCCAGCAGCCCCGCCCCGGGGGTGGACTATGGCTACACCTTC.

The V call is TRBV18, the J call TRBJ2-1; D might be TRBD1 (6 bases). CDR1 KGHSH and CDR2 LQKENI come from the germline V gene. V was pared by 4 bases and J by 6 bases, with 13 bases between. The CDR3 loop spans 14 amino acids. The CDR3 coding sequence is TGTGCCAGCTCACAAAGGACAGAGAGCAATGAGCAGTTCTTC. The encoded protein is CASSQRTESNEQFF.

The chain is built from TRBV19 and TRBJ1-4; the D gene is possibly TRBD1 (5 bases). The CDR3 has 15 amino acids. Trimming took off 5 bases at V and 6 bases at J, with 16 bases between the two ends. Germline CDR1 LNHDA, CDR2 SQIVND (reference sequence). The CDR3 loop reads CASSPPGEVDEKLFF. In nucleotides, the CDR3 is TGTGCCAGTAGTCCCCCGGGGGAGGTGGATGAAAAACTGTTTTTT.

This clone came up a few times. The CDR3 is CASSLFDSGGTDTQYF. The CDR3 nucleotides are TGTGCCAGCAGCCTTTTTGACTCGGGGGGCACAGATACGCAGTATTTT. The chain is built from TRBV13 and TRBJ2-3; tentatively, D is TRBD2 (6 bases). Per germline, CDR1 PRHDT and CDR2 FYEKMQ (reference sequence). This CDR3 has 16 amino acids. V lost 5 bases, J lost 1 base, and 16 bases lay in between. The full variable domain, rest sourced from reference TRBV13 and TRBJ2-3, is AAGVIQSPRHLIKEKRETATLKCYPIPRHDTVYWYQQGPGQDPQFLISFYEKMQSDKGSIPDRFSAQQFSDYHSELNMSSLELGDSALYFCASSLFDSGGTDTQYFGPGTRLTVL.

This clone has just a few counts. This sequence joins TRBV7-2 and TRBJ1-6, with a possible D match to TRBD1 (6 bases). The CDR3 sequence is 14 residues long. The V gene lost 5 bases and the J gene lost 8 bases, with 13 bases spanning the gap. Germline CDR1 reads SGHTA; CDR2 reads FQGNSA. The CDR3 reads CASSLTQGDSPLHF. The CDR3 bases are TGTGCCAGCAGCCTAACACAGGGAGATTCACCCCTCCACTTT.

V is TRBV12-5 and J is TRBJ1-5; TRBD1 aligns across 8 bases. After removal of 3 bases from V and 0 bases from J, the junction contained 7 bases not matched to a gene. The CDR3 extends over 17 amino acids. The germline V gene has CDR1 LGHNT and CDR2 FRNRAP. The CDR3 loop is CASGFRSGQVSNQPQHF. CDR3 coding DNA: TGTGCTAGTGGTTTTCGTTCGGGACAGGTTAGCAATCAGCCCCAGCATTTT. The variable domain in full, with the rest retrieved from reference TRBV12-5 and TRBJ1-5, is DARVTQTPRHKVTEMGQEVTMRCQPILGHNTVFWYRQTMMQGLELLAYFRNRAPLDDSGMPKDRFSAEMPDATLATLKIQPSEPRDSAVYFCASGFRSGQVSNQPQHFGDGTRLSIL.

Regarding this clone: The germline gene is not matched at one end of the junction; a read error may be the cause. For the CDR3, the DNA is TGTGCCAGCACTGAACTAGCGGGTGTAGGGACCCAGTACTTC. This sequence encodes CASTELAGVGTQYF. The rearrangement links TRBV6-1 to TRBJ2-5; 9 bases line up with TRBD2. This CDR3 contains 14 residues. Germline values: CDR1 MNHNS, CDR2 SASEGT.

This clone was seen only once. The chain is built from TRBV5-5 and TRBJ2-1, with D perhaps TRBD2 (6 bases). Germline assignment: CDR1 SGHKS and CDR2 YYEKEE (reference sequence). The CDR3 contains 13 residues. The V gene lost 0 bases and the J gene lost 8 bases, with 9 bases spanning the gap. The CDR3 bases are TGTGCCAGCAGCTTGGCCTGGGGGGATGAGCAGTTCTTC. As protein: CASSLAWGDEQFF.

The V call is TRBV29-1, the J call TRBJ1-1, with no clear D. With 3 bases removed from V and 5 bases from J, the gap between germline ends came to 13 bases. This CDR3 comprises 13 residues. The V gene's germline CDR1 is SQVTM and CDR2 ANQGSEA. The CDR3 region has the DNA TGCAGCGTTGACGGTGCGGCATATACTGAAGCTTTCTTT. As protein: CSVDGAAYTEAFF.

The J gene is TRBJ2-7, the V gene TRBV7-2; TRBD1 agrees at 8 bases. CDR1 is SGHTA and CDR2 is FQGNSA in the germline V gene. The V segment lost 5 bases and the J segment 4 bases; nucleotides outside the gene matches: 10. The CDR3 is 15 amino acids. The CDR3 loop reads CASSLGQGWIYEQYF. In DNA form, the CDR3 reads TGTGCCAGCAGCCTCGGACAGGGATGGATTTACGAGCAGTACTTC.